Shown below are 5 T cell receptor beta chains from a single sample sequenced in a study of cytomegalovirus exposure and HLA in healthy donors. In the PCR, 60 Vbeta and 13 Jbeta primers were used. Profiled with immunoSEQ multiplex PCR; TCRdb holds only in-frame clones, not every one. The sample contains roughly 220,000 clones, roughly 80% of which appear only once. Sequenced material: PBMCs. The receptors originated from a man aged 25-40 years in good health and CMV-seronegative.

V is TRBV29-1 and J is TRBJ2-7; weak D call: TRBD1 (6 bases). The CDR3 runs 13 residues. Germline-derived CDR1 and CDR2 are SQVTM and ANQGSEA. Trimming pared 2 bases from V and 2 bases from J, leaving 10 bases between. DNA for the CDR3: TGCAGCGTTGAATTGGACAGCCCCTACGAGCAGTACTTC. Encoded protein: CSVELDSPYEQYF.

This clone was seen only a few times. The rearrangement links TRBV29-1 to TRBJ1-3; 8 bases map to TRBD1. V was clipped by 1 base and J by 2 bases; unmatched bases: 4. The CDR3 spans 15 residues. Per germline, CDR1 SQVTM and CDR2 ANQGSEA. The CDR3 loop reads CSVEGQGITGNTIYF. The CDR3 coding sequence is TGCAGCGTTGAAGGACAGGGGATTACTGGAAACACCATATATTTT.

Written as DNA, the CDR3 is TGTGCCACCAGCAGAGTGGTGGGGAGCTCCTACAATGAGCAGTTCTTC. This encodes CATSRVVGSSYNEQFF. The chain has TRBV15 and TRBJ2-1, with D perhaps matching TRBD2 (5 bases). V dropped 1 base and J dropped 0 bases, with 10 bases sitting between them. This CDR3 is 16 amino acids long. Germline loops: CDR1 LNHNV, CDR2 YYDKDF (reference sequence).

The chain recombines TRBV7-9 with TRBJ2-5; 8 bases fit TRBD1. The CDR3 covers 16 residues. The V gene end was trimmed by 0 bases and the J gene end by 3 bases; junction bases not matched to a gene: 6. Germline V gene data show CDR1 as SEHNR and CDR2 as FQNEAQ (reference sequence). CDR3 protein: CASSLARGRSEETQYF. The CDR3, as DNA: TGTGCCAGCAGCTTAGCCAGGGGGCGGTCGGAAGAGACCCAGTACTTC. Variable domain in full (rest from reference TRBV7-9 and TRBJ2-5): DTGVSQNPRHKITKRGQNVTFRCDPISEHNRLYWYRQTLGQGPEFLTYFQNEAQLEKSRLLSDRFSAERPKGSFSTLEIQRTEQGDSAMYLCASSLARGRSEETQYFGPGTRLLVL.

The J gene is TRBJ1-1, the V gene TRBV6-1; 8 nucleotides line up with TRBD1. The junction had 7 bases not matched to a gene; V was cut back by 10 bases and J by 6 bases. Germline V gives CDR1 MNHNS, CDR2 SASEGT. This CDR3 is built from 12 residues. In DNA, the CDR3 is TGTGCCACCGACAGGGGAGGGGCTGAAGCTTTCTTT. As protein: CATDRGGAEAFF.